What follows are 26 T cell receptor beta chains derived from one specimen sequenced in a study of read filtering for tumor transcriptome and immune sequencing. This library used about 360 ng RNA and molecular barcoded adaptors spanning alpha/delta and beta/gamma chains. TCRdb reanalysed the reads using MiXCR and keeps one entry per CDR3 protein. The sample lists around 130,000 distinct CDR3 sequences, 10% to 15% occurring once. Sequences were obtained from a population of CD138-negative cells sorted from bone marrow. The receptors originated from a donor aged 40 or older with multiple myeloma.

This clonotype was recorded at least ten times. The chain recombines TRBV24-1 with TRBJ2-2; D gene unclear. CDR1 is KGHDR and CDR2 is SFDVKD in the germline V gene. The germline V and J ends were trimmed by 3 bases and 2 bases, with 9 bases remaining between them. The CDR3 runs 15 residues. CDR3 sequence (DNA): TGTGCCACCAGTGATCCCCGGGCAAACACCGGGGAGCTGTTTTTT. Encoded protein: CATSDPRANTGELFF.

This clonotype has a handful of counts. Compared with germline, one end of the junction differs, possibly owing to a read error. The chain couples TRBV20-1 to TRBJ2-2, with D uncertain. Germline V lookup: CDR1 DFQATT, CDR2 SNEGSKA (reference sequence). The CDR3 sequence is 13 residues long. This chain's CDR3 is CSARGLRAGELFF. The CDR3 nucleotides are TGCAGTGCCAGAGGTTTAAGGGCCGGGGAGCTGTTTTTT.

Regarding this clonotype: Since a much larger clone is just one base distant, this may be a read error. The CDR3 here is CSVGTGHSEQFF. The CDR3 bases are TGCAGCGTTGGTACCGGGCACAGTGAGCAGTTCTTC. V and J are TRBV29-1 and TRBJ2-1; D not resolved. Germline CDR1 is SQVTM and CDR2 is ANQGSEA. The CDR3 contains 12 residues. V lost 4 bases, J lost 9 bases, and 13 bases lay in between.

Notes on this clonotype: At one end, the junction sequence differs from germline, possibly due to a read error. V gene TRBV18 combines with J gene TRBJ1-1, with D maybe TRBD1 (5 bases). Germline assignment: CDR1 KGHSH and CDR2 LQKENI. The CDR3 consists of 13 residues. The CDR3 is CASSRGMNTEALF. CDR3 sequence (DNA): TGTGCTAGCTCAAGGGGCATGAACACTGAAGCTCTCTTT.

The sample holds many counts of this clonotype. The chain links TRBV3-1 to TRBJ2-7; D tentatively reads TRBD1 or TRBD2 (7 bases each). Between the trimmed V and J ends, which lost 1 base and 4 bases, there was a span of 17 bases. Germline V gene sequence: CDR1 LGHDT, CDR2 YNNKEL (reference sequence). This CDR3 is built from 16 residues. The CDR3 DNA sequence: TGTGCCAGCAGCCAAGTCGGCGGCAGGGGGGGGTACGAGCAGTACTTC. It codes for CASSQVGGRGGYEQYF.

In this sample, this clonotype turned up many times. The V and J genes are TRBV4-1 and TRBJ1-5; a weak D match, TRBD1 (6 bases). Trimming took 0 bases from V and 3 from J, leaving 9 bases between them. The CDR3 has 15 amino acids. CDR1 is MGHRA, CDR2 YSYEKL, per germline. CDR3 sequence reads: CASSQDRGANQPQHF. The CDR3 coding sequence is TGCGCCAGCAGCCAAGATAGGGGGGCCAATCAGCCCCAGCATTTT.

V gene TRBV29-1 combines with J gene TRBJ1-5, with D uncertain. The CDR3 covers 13 residues. Trimming pared 4 bases from V and 2 bases from J, leaving 9 bases between. Germline lookup yields CDR1 SQVTM and CDR2 ANQGSEA. In nucleotides, the CDR3 is TGCAGCGTTGTAGTCGGGGGCAATCAGCCCCAGCATTTT. Translating gives CSVVVGGNQPQHF.

In its sample, this clonotype was seen a few times. The chain joins TRBV20-1 to TRBJ2-5; TRBD1 agrees at 8 bases. The CDR3 spans 17 residues. V was pared by 0 bases and J by 1 base, with 10 bases of the junction left unmatched. CDR1 and CDR2 (germline): DFQATT, SNEGSKA (reference sequence). The chain's CDR3 is CSARDPGGLGVQETQYF. The CDR3 coding sequence is TGCAGTGCTAGAGATCCAGGGGGCTTGGGTGTCCAAGAGACCCAGTACTTC.

This clonotype appeared many times. V and J are TRBV29-1 and TRBJ2-3; D may be TRBD2 (5 bases). This CDR3 has 14 amino acids. V lost 4 bases and J 0 bases, leaving 11 bases between the germline ends. The germline gives CDR1 SQVTM, CDR2 ANQGSEA. The CDR3 loop is CSVGGQTSTDTQYF. The CDR3 nucleotides are TGCAGCGTTGGAGGGCAGACTAGCACAGATACGCAGTATTTT.

This chain uses TRBV27 with TRBJ2-3; 8 nucleotides align to TRBD2. J was trimmed by 0 bases and V by 5 bases; bases with no gene match: 22. Germline CDR1 and CDR2: MNHEY and SMNVEV (reference sequence). This CDR3 contains 21 residues. The DNA for the CDR3 is TGTGCCAGCAGTAGATTTGGGCGTAGCGGGATTGTTGGAGCTAGCACAGATACGCAGTATTTT. It codes for CASSRFGRSGIVGASTDTQYF.

This chain uses TRBV11-2 with TRBJ1-1; D is perhaps TRBD1 (5 bases). Germline V gives CDR1 SGHAT, CDR2 FQNNGV. This CDR3 has 15 amino acids. The V and J ends lost 6 bases and 4 bases respectively, with 18 bases between them. CDR3 nucleotides: TGTGCCAGCAGGCGGGACGGATCTGGGAGCACTGAAGCTTTCTTT. Translating it yields CASRRDGSGSTEAFF.

This clonotype has ten or more counts. The chain recombines TRBV20-1 with TRBJ2-3, with 11 nucleotides matching TRBD2. Trimming at V came to 6 bases and at J to 0 bases, leaving 8 bases not matched to a gene. CDR3 length equals 16 residues. From germline, CDR1 is DFQATT and CDR2 SNEGSKA (reference sequence). The CDR3: CSAGTSGGYSTDTQYF. CDR3 bases: TGCAGTGCCGGGACTAGCGGAGGATATAGCACAGATACGCAGTATTTT.

The table lists this clonotype with a few counts. V gene TRBV10-3 combines with J gene TRBJ1-5; possible D gene TRBD1, 5 bases. V lost 10 bases, J lost 1 base, and 17 bases lay in between. The CDR3 totals 15 residues. The germline CDR1 and CDR2 sequences are ENHRY and SYGVKD. CDR3 in amino acids: CATHNIPGSNQPQHF. The CDR3 DNA is TGTGCCACCCATAACATCCCAGGGAGCAATCAGCCCCAGCATTTT.

This clonotype was counted many times. CDR3 residues: CASSLWTGPNYGYTF. The CDR3 nucleotides read TGTGCCAGCAGCCTCTGGACAGGGCCTAACTATGGCTACACCTTC. The rearrangement uses TRBV5-6 and TRBJ1-2; TRBD1 matches 8 bases. J gave up 0 bases and V 4 bases, and 5 bases lay outside the gene matches. This CDR3 is 15 amino acids long. In germline, CDR1 is SGHDT, CDR2 YYEEEE.

About this clonotype itself: This may stem from a read error, because a much larger clone lies one nucleotide away. The V and J genes are TRBV20-1 and TRBJ2-1, with 12 nucleotides matching TRBD1. Per the germline V gene, CDR1 is DFQATT and CDR2 is SNEGSKA (reference sequence). The CDR3 is made up of 15 amino acids. Written as DNA, the CDR3 is TGCAGTACTAGGGGGCCGGGACAGGGGGCTAATGAGCAGTTCTTC. Protein sequence: CSTRGPGQGANEQFF.

The V gene is TRBV20-1, the J gene TRBJ2-3; TRBD2 matches 9 bases. The germline V gene has CDR1 DFQATT and CDR2 SNEGSKA (reference sequence). This CDR3 contains 16 residues. The ends lost 6 bases at V and 2 bases at J; junction bases unmatched: 12. CDR3 sequence (DNA): TGCAGTGCCCCATCCGGGACTAGCAGCTTCACAGATACGCAGTATTTT. This gives the protein CSAPSGTSSFTDTQYF.

This clonotype was observed many times. The chain recombines TRBV30 with TRBJ2-7, with D hard to call. Trimming removed 2 bases at V and 5 bases at J, with 10 bases between. The germline CDR1 and CDR2 sequences are GTSNPN and SVGIG (reference sequence). This CDR3 spans 12 amino acids. The CDR3 loop is CAWSPFDHEQYF. The CDR3 coding sequence is TGTGCCTGGAGTCCCTTCGACCACGAGCAGTACTTC.

Turning to this clonotype: A far larger clone differs by one base, so this is likely a read error. The chain uses TRBV7-2 and TRBJ2-1; D may be TRBD2 (5 bases). Germline CDR1 and CDR2: SGHTA and FQGNSA. This CDR3 contains 13 residues. In nucleotides, the CDR3 is TGTGCCAGCGGCTTAGAACTAGAAACTGAGCAGTTCTTC. Protein: CASGLELETEQFF.

On this clonotype itself: This may come from a read error, since a much larger clone is one base off. CDR3 coding DNA: TGTGCCAGCAGCCAAGCGATAGCCAAAAACATTCAGTACTTC. Translating it yields CASSQAIAKNIQYF. The rearrangement uses TRBV7-2 and TRBJ2-4; D is undetermined. Between the trimmed V and J ends, which lost 5 bases and 0 bases, there was a span of 8 bases. CDR3 length: 14 amino acids. Germline assignment: CDR1 SGHTA and CDR2 FQGNSA.

This clonotype was seen repeatedly, ten times or more. This chain connects TRBV11-2 to TRBJ2-1, with D perhaps TRBD1 or TRBD2 (5 bases each). This CDR3 contains 16 residues. Germline CDR1 SGHAT, CDR2 FQNNGV. V was cut by 4 bases and J by 0 bases, with 13 bases left in between. The CDR3 sequence is CASSWGPGSSYNEQFF. The CDR3 DNA reads TGTGCCAGCAGCTGGGGCCCGGGGAGCTCCTACAATGAGCAGTTCTTC.

There are many counts of this clonotype. V and J are TRBV4-1 and TRBJ2-1, with D perhaps matching TRBD2 (6 bases). Trimming took off 0 bases at V and 4 bases at J, with 10 bases between the two ends. This CDR3 contains 15 residues. CDR1 and CDR2 from the germline V gene are MGHRA and YSYEKL. CDR3 bases: TGCGCCAGCAGCCAAGATCTAGCGACTTACAATGAGCAGTTCTTC. Its protein is CASSQDLATYNEQFF.

Regarding this clonotype: A single base separates this from a much larger clone, so it may be a read error. The chain has TRBV19 and TRBJ2-5; D is unclear. Looked up from germline, CDR1 is LNHDA and CDR2 is SQIVND (reference sequence). Deletions cut 5 bases from V and 4 bases from J, with 11 bases between. The CDR3 covers 13 residues. CDR3 nucleotide sequence: TGTGCCAGTAGTCAGGTTGGCCGAGAGACCCAGTACTTC. It encodes CASSQVGRETQYF.

The chain couples TRBV7-2 to TRBJ2-4, with TRBD1 matching over 9 bases. CDR3 size: 17 residues. J was trimmed by 0 bases and V by 5 bases; bases with no gene match: 8. Germline loops: CDR1 SGHTA, CDR2 FQGNSA. The CDR3 reads CASSPSTGGIAKNIQYF. As DNA, the CDR3 is TGTGCCAGCAGCCCTTCGACAGGGGGGATAGCCAAAAACATTCAGTACTTC.

This sequence joins TRBV28 and TRBJ2-7, with D perhaps TRBD1 (7 bases). The CDR3 loop spans 17 amino acids. Germline V gene sequence: CDR1 MDHEN, CDR2 SYDVKM. The V gene lost 2 bases and the J gene lost 5 bases, with 22 bases spanning the gap. The CDR3 DNA is TGTGCCAGCAGTTTACCCGGGGCGGAGGGGGCAAGGAACGAGCAGTACTTC. Translation gives CASSLPGAEGARNEQYF. The variable domain in full, with the rest retrieved from reference TRBV28 and TRBJ2-7, is DVKVTQSSRYLVKRTGEKVFLECVQDMDHENMFWYRQDPGLGLRLIYFSYDVKMKEKGDIPEGYSVSREKKERFSLILESASTNQTSMYLCASSLPGAEGARNEQYFGPGTRLTVT.

This clonotype was seen ten or more times. J is TRBJ1-2 and V is TRBV28; 7 bases line up with TRBD1. The CDR3 runs 14 residues. The V gene's germline CDR1 is MDHEN and CDR2 SYDVKM. V was pared by 6 bases and J by 3 bases, with 7 bases of the junction left unmatched. The CDR3 coding sequence is TGTGCCAGCAGACAGACAGGGAAGGACTATGGCTACACCTTC. The encoded protein is CASRQTGKDYGYTF.

This clonotype has ten or more counts. The rearrangement links TRBV28 to TRBJ1-4; 7 bases fit TRBD1. Germline-derived CDR1 and CDR2 are MDHEN and SYDVKM. Losses at the gene ends were 6 bases for V and 0 bases for J; bases not matched to a gene: 7. The CDR3 is made up of 16 amino acids. The CDR3 nucleotides read TGTGCCAGCAGGGCGGGACAGTTCTCAACTAATGAAAAACTGTTTTTT. Its protein product is CASRAGQFSTNEKLFF.